These T cell receptor beta chains were read from a single sample in a study of blood T cell repertoires in COVID-19. Sequencing was performed with immunoSEQ multiplex PCR; in TCRdb, only in-frame clones are kept and a portion is missing. This sample has approximately 350,000 clones, with 75% to 90% found just once. Source material: PBMCs or T cells enriched from blood (not recorded which). The receptors were sampled from a man younger than 35 who had recovered from COVID-19. Each CDR3 is given without its conserved first and last residue.

V	length	CDR3
TRBV6-5	13	ASSYNLAGADTQY
TRBV25-1	11	ASITSGHNEQF
TRBV4-1	14	ASSPGQGARGEKLF
TRBV7-6	13	ASSLQSNGGQGAF
TRBV7-2	15	ASSPNPAGLSTDTQY
TRBV30	10	AWSWREYEQY
TRBV11-1	13	ASSLAQGLAETQY
TRBV19	15	ASIKGLAGASSGELF
TRBV2	13	ASSANRGLYYGYT
TRBV18	13	ASSPLTGVNTEAF
TRBV29-1	11	SGTWTVQETQY
TRBV2	11	ASSGQGNQPQH
TRBV5-1	12	ASSSGDRAEGYT
TRBV9	15	ASSVDRASGENTEAF
TRBV7-3	12	ASSHGSTNSPLH
TRBV6-5	13	ASRGGQGLNQPQH
TRBV7-8	14	ASSLVGRTSSSEQY
TRBV3-1/TRBV3-2	12	ASSQTGGVTEAF
TRBV19	12	ASSRGSGAYEQY
TRBV11-2	11	ASSLEDRETQY
TRBV7-9	13	ASSFLSGFGNEQF
TRBV19	9	ASRAGRGYT
TRBV2	12	ASSTTGGRSPLH
TRBV20-1	8	SASSEKLF
TRBV11-3	12	ASSRRDRQHEQY
TRBV7-3	16	ASSLSNILAEGTGELF
TRBV28	14	ASSLAADLSNQPQH
TRBV5-1	14	ASSLTVQGANSPLH
TRBV4-1	13	ASSQDSRAMTEAF
TRBV5-1	12	ASSLLQGESPLH
TRBV5-1	14	ASSGGTGAMNTEAF
TRBV4-1	13	ASSRLAGGPSEQF
TRBV4-3	16	ASSQRPRINGAGNGYT
TRBV6-5	11	ASSYEGDSPLH
TRBV5-1	13	ASSFTGGAGETQY
TRBV2	10	ASGDSSSGYT
TRBV18	16	ASSTRWTGGASGGELF
TRBV28	12	ASGTGISGNTIY
TRBV3-1/TRBV3-2	14	ASSQRPGLGGYEQY
TRBV3-1/TRBV3-2	15	ASSRRTPGTANSPLH
TRBV11-2	14	ASSWRTSGRIDEQF
TRBV4-3	14	ASSQGWRGGEETQY
TRBV25-1	9	ASSTGKVAF
TRBV29-1	11	SAGTGKIYGYT
TRBV19	12	ASSITGGNSPLH
TRBV2	13	ASSYYRGGQSPLH
TRBV2	12	ASSERQDWQPQH
TRBV5-1	13	ASSSATASYNEQF
TRBV6-4	12	ASSAQRGGDTQY
TRBV2	13	ASNEDRAVYYGYT
TRBV6-5	11	ASTAGSTGELF
TRBV30	11	AWSVRGSSPLH
TRBV15	12	ATSLRTSGNTIY
TRBV12-3/TRBV12-4	9	ASSLSPGYT
TRBV7-9	13	ASSPPPSGENTQY
TRBV7-2	13	ASSLGGGMNTEAF
TRBV9	11	ASSVRGKETQY